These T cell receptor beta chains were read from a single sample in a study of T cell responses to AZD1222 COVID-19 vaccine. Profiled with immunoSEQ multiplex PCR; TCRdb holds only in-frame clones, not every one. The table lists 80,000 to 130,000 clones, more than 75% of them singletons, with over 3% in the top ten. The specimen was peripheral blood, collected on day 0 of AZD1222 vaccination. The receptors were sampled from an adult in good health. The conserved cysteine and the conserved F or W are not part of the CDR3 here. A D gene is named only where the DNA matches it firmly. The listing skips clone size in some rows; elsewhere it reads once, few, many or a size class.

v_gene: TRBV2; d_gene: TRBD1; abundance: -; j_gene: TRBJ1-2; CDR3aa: ASRQLRDRGRYGYT
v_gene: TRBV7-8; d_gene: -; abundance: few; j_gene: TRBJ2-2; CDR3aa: ASSLPMDATPNTGELF
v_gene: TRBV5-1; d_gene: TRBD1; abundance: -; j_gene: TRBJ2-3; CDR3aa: ASSPGTGDWEDTQY
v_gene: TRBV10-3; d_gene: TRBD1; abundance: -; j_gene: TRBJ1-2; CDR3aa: AIRGGTGKAYGYT
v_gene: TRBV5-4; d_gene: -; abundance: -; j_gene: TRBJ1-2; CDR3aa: ASSLAGMDGYT
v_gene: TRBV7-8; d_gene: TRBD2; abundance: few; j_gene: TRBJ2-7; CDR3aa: ASSSVAGGHGEQY
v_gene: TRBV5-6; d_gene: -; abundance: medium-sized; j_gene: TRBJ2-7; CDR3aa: ASSPGGTGDPEQY
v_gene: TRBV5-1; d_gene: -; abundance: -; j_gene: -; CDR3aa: ASSLQRTVSGEQY
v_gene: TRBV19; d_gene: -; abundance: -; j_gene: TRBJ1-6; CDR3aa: ASSIVHWYTYNSPLH
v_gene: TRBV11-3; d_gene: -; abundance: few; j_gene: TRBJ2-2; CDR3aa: ASSLENGELF
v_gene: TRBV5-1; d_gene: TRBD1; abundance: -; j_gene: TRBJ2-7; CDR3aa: ASSPGTGAYEQY
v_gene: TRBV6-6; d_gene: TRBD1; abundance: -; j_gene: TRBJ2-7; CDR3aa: ASSPGQVVHEQY
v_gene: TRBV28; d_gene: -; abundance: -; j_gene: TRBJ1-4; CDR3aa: ASSLLPGGLF
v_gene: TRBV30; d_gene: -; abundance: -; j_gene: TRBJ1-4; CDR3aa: AWSGGSTNEKLF
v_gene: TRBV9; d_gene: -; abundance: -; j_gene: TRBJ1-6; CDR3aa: ASSTPLGQFNSPLH
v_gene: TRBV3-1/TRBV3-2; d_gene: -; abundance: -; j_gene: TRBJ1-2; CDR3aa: ASSQDFNYGYT
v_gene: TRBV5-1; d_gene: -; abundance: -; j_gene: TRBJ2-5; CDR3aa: ASSLLLAQETQY
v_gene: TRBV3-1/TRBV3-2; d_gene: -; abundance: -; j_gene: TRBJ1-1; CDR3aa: ASSPAAGGTEAF
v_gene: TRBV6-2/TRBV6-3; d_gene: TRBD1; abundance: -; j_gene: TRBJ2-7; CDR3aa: ASSSLAGGNYEQY
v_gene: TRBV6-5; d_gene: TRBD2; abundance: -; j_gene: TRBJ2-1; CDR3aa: ASRISGGAGNEQF
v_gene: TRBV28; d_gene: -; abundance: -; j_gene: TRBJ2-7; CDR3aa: ASRSGSRYEQY
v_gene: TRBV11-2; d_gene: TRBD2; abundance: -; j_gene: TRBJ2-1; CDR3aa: ASSLHPGTSQSEQF
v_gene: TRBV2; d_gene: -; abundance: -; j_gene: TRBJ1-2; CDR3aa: ASSEGRYGYT
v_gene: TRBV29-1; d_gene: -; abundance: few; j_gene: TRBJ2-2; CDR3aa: SVCGGRTGENTGELF
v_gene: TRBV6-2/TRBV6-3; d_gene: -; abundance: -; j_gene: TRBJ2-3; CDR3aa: ASSYGSGWVTQY
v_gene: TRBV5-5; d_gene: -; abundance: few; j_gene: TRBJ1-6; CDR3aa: ASSLVENNSPLH
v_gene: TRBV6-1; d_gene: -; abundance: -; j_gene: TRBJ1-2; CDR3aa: ASSDPLQTREVGYT
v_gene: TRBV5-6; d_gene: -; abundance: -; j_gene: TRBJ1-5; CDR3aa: ASSSDGLSNQPQH
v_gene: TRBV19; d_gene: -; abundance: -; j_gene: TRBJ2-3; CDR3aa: ASRPRSGAGGDTQY